This T cell receptor beta chain was sequenced in a study of T cells in Graves' hyperthyroidism and ophthalmopathy. Whole-study results and caveats: Expanded thyroid clonotypes (above 0.001) were mostly also found in blood.

This clonotype was seen many times. The antigen is undetermined. The CDR3 totals 15 residues. The ends lost 6 bases at V and 1 base at J; junction bases unmatched: 7. TCR beta CDR3 region amplification was performed from RNA transcripts. Primed by the HTBI set, a first-round RT-PCR was run on the TCR CDR3. Using its own MiXCR run on the multiplex PCR reads, TCRdb lists one record per CDR3 protein. The sample holds 370,000 or so distinct CDR3 sequences, more than 20% seen once. For Graves' hyperthyroidism to be stable, ophthalmopathy could not progress within 18 months. The clonotype originates from a man aged 50-60 years with Graves' hyperthyroidism. The genes are TRBV12-3 or TRBV12-4 and TRBJ2-7, with 9 bases matching TRBD1. The specimen was blood. The CDR3 reads CASRATGTGSYEQYF. CDR3 sequence (DNA): TGTGCCAGCAGGGCTACCGGGACAGGGTCCTACGAGCAGTACTTC.